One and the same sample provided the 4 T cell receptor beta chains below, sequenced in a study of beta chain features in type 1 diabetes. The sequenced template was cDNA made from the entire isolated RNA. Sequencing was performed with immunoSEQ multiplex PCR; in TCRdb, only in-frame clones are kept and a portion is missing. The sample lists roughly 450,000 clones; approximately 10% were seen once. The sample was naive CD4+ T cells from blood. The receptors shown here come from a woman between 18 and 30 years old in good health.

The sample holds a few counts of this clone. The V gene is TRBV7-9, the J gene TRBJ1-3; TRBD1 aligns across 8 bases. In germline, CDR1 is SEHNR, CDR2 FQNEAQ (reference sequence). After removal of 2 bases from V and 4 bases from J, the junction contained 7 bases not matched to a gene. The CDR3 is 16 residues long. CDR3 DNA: TGTGCCAGCAGCTTACGGACAGGGATCTCGGGAAACACCATATATTTT. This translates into CASSLRTGISGNTIYF.

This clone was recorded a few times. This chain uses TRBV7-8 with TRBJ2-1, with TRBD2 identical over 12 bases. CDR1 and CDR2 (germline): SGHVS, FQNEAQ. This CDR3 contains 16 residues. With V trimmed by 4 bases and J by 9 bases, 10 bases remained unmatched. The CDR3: CASSSLSTSGSGEQFF. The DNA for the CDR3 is TGTGCCAGCAGCTCCTTGTCGACTAGCGGGAGTGGTGAGCAGTTCTTC.

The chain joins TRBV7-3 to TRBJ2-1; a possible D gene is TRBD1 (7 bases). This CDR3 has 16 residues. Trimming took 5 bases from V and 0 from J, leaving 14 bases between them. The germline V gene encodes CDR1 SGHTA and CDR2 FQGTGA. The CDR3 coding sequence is TGTGCCAGCAGCCCTCAGGGGGGAGTCTCCTACAATGAGCAGTTCTTC. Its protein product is CASSPQGGVSYNEQFF.

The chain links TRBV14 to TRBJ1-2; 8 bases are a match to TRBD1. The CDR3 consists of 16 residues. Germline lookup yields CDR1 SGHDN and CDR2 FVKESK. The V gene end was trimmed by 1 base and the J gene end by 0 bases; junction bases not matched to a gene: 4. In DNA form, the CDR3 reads TGTGCCAGCAGCCAAGGACCACAGGGGGCTAACTATGGCTACACCTTC. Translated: CASSQGPQGANYGYTF.